Described below is a single T cell receptor (beta chain) sequence and its context. Its antigen remains unidentified. This specimen comes from a study of CD4 T cells in relation to SARS-CoV-2 and coronaviruses. Profiled with immunoSEQ multiplex PCR; TCRdb holds only in-frame clones, not every one. The sample records 28,000 or so clones, around 80% being singletons. CD4+ T cells from unexposed donors were obtained before the COVID-19 pandemic (2011-2018). CD4+ T cells were isolated from the cells after less than 13 days of culture. PBMCs were plated at around 2.1 million per well in IL-2-containing medium. The CDR3 runs 16 residues. The J segment lost 2 bases and the V segment lost 1 base, leaving 2 bases of the junction unmatched. Germline V gives CDR1 SGHVS, CDR2 FQNEAQ.

Material for sequencing was CD4+ T cells from PBMCs, cultured in vitro. V is TRBV7-8 and J is TRBJ2-1, with 10 bases lining up with TRBD2. The sequence came from a human donor in good health. DNA for the CDR3: TGTGCCAGCAGCTTAGGGACTAGCGGCCCCTACAATGAGCAGTTCTTC. The encoded protein is CASSLGTSGPYNEQFF.